This TCR beta chain derives from a study of cytomegalovirus exposure and HLA in healthy donors. Broader study findings: Among donors in an Asian-associated ancestry cluster, a later analysis reportedly found fewer N-insertions than the roughly 730-donor mean.

Remarks on this clone: The antigen is undetermined.

Deletions cut 3 bases from V and 7 bases from J, with 13 bases between. The CDR3 is 13 residues long. Germline loops: CDR1 SGHAT, CDR2 FQNNGV. Vbeta (60) and Jbeta (13) primers were used in the PCR. Profiled with immunoSEQ multiplex PCR; TCRdb holds only in-frame clones, not every one. The sample shows 150,000 to 200,000 clones, about 75% of them seen only once. This TCR was sampled from a female donor in good health and CMV-seronegative. The sample consisted of PBMCs. The rearrangement links TRBV11-2 to TRBJ2-7, with a possible D match to TRBD1 (6 bases). The chain's CDR3 is CASSLDRSGEQYF. Here the CDR3 DNA reads TGTGCCAGCAGCTTGGACAGATCTGGAGAGCAGTACTTC.